The 4 T cell receptor beta chains in this list originate from one sample, sequenced in a study of blood T cell repertoires in COVID-19. The assay was immunoSEQ multiplex PCR, and TCRdb's table has in-frame clones only and misses some. Of 250,000 or so clones listed, roughly four fifths were seen once; the top ten hold nearly 9%. The sample was peripheral blood. The receptors derive from a man older than 75 with acute or convalescent COVID-19.

This chain connects TRBV11-2 to TRBJ2-2; TRBD2 might be the D (6 bases). Germline V gene sequence: CDR1 SGHAT, CDR2 FQNNGV. V lost 4 bases to trimming and J lost 3 bases, with 12 bases between them. The CDR3 extends over 15 amino acids. The CDR3 protein is CASSSRRGYTGELFF. DNA for the CDR3: TGTGCCAGCAGCTCGAGGCGGGGATACACCGGGGAGCTGTTTTTT.

The chain combines TRBV5-4 with TRBJ2-5, with 7 bases that match TRBD1. Looked up from germline, CDR1 is SGHNT and CDR2 is YYREEE (reference sequence). The CDR3 extends over 15 amino acids. After removal of 5 bases from V and 1 base from J, the junction contained 8 bases not matched to a gene. Here the CDR3 reads CASRPRPGGQETQYF. CDR3 in DNA: TGTGCCAGCAGGCCACGTCCAGGGGGCCAAGAGACCCAGTACTTC.

The CDR3 coding sequence is TGCGCCAGCAGTGCCAGCGGACCCTACGAGCAGTACTTC. This sequence encodes CASSASGPYEQYF. This sequence joins TRBV10-2 and TRBJ2-7; possible D gene TRBD2, 5 bases. The V end was cut by 4 bases, the J end by 2 bases, with 9 bases between. The CDR3 covers 13 residues. Per germline, CDR1 WSHSY and CDR2 SAAADI.

The gene calls are TRBV9 and TRBJ1-1, with a possible D match to TRBD1 (6 bases). Germline V gives CDR1 SGDLS, CDR2 YYNGEE. Trimming shortened V by 0 bases and J by 0 bases, and 12 bases separated the two germline ends. This CDR3 has 16 amino acids. Written as DNA, the CDR3 is TGTGCCAGCAGCGTAGTCGGGGGGCCAATGAACACTGAAGCTTTCTTT. Protein product: CASSVVGGPMNTEAFF.